The rows below give T cell receptor beta chains drawn from one sample of a study of glioma-infiltrating T cells. Via MiXCR, TCRdb re-called the multiplex PCR reads, giving one row per CDR3 protein. The sample lists 160,000 or so distinct CDR3 sequences; around 40% were seen once. The sequenced sample consisted of glioma tissue, nonneoplastic brain tissue, or PBMCs (not recorded which). These receptors all stem from a human donor with low-grade glioma or glioblastoma, undergoing nonglioma brain surgery, or in good health (not recorded which). Each CDR3 is given with its conserved first and last residue. Fields, in order: J gene, D gene, clone size, V gene, CDR3 protein. D genes are given only for firm matches. Size is stated for part of the rows, as once, few or many counts, or as a class when the clone is expanded.

TRBJ2-7	TRBD1	.	TRBV5-1	CARSASGGTYEQYF
TRBJ1-5	.	many	TRBV7-9	CASSSRTAKGQPQHF
TRBJ1-1	.	many	TRBV2	CASVPARGSEAFF
TRBJ1-1	.	.	TRBV30	CARHGQFDTEAFF
TRBJ1-2	.	many	TRBV15	CATSRDPGDGYTF
TRBJ2-1	.	.	TRBV29-1	CSVDPSDNEQFF
TRBJ2-7	TRBD2	.	TRBV7-2	CASSLRLAGGQYEQYF
TRBJ2-5	TRBD1	many	TRBV24-1	CATSDAPGTDFRETQYF
TRBJ1-1	.	.	TRBV29-1	CRTKEVASTEAFF
TRBJ1-2	TRBD1	.	TRBV28	CASSGPGTGLYYGYTF
TRBJ1-2	.	many	TRBV28	CASTGGYGYTF
TRBJ2-3	.	once	TRBV6-2/TRBV6-3	CASITDREGDTQYF
TRBJ1-4	.	once	TRBV30	CAWSLGNGEKLFF
TRBJ1-3	.	many	TRBV28	CASSLSSSGNTIYF
TRBJ1-1	.	.	TRBV6-6	CASSYWGYTGAFF
TRBJ2-1	.	many	TRBV20-1	CSAREDNEQFF
TRBJ1-5	.	.	TRBV6-1	CAISETSNQPKHF
TRBJ1-1	.	many	TRBV19	CASSTTVLTEAFF
TRBJ2-3	.	.	TRBV2	CASSELSDTQYF
TRBJ1-1	TRBD1	many	TRBV10-2	CASRGQLEAFF
TRBJ2-1	.	.	TRBV20-1	CSARLLGRDLYSPSENGKFF
TRBJ2-2	.	few	TRBV7-3	CASSMGHGGAGELFF
TRBJ2-1	.	many	TRBV18	CASSPGAPTTYNEQFF
TRBJ1-4	.	.	TRBV4-2	CASSQGIWGELFF
TRBJ2-7	TRBD2	.	TRBV5-1	CASSPGLALYEQYF
TRBJ2-1	TRBD2	few	TRBV30	CAWSLQLADYYNEQFF
TRBJ2-1	.	.	TRBV18	CASPPYGAGNEQFF
TRBJ1-2	.	few	TRBV3-1	CASSQAPAYYGYTF
TRBJ2-3	.	many	TRBV14	CASSQGGRDTQYF
TRBJ2-7	TRBD2	few	TRBV5-4	CASSLAASGEQYF
TRBJ2-3	.	few	TRBV5-4	CASFSGSTARPDTQYF
TRBJ1-6	.	.	TRBV19	CASSLQWSYNSPLHF
TRBJ2-6	.	many	TRBV6-1	CASDSSGANVLTF
TRBJ2-7	TRBD2	many	TRBV29-1	CSVGTSYEQYF
TRBJ2-1	TRBD2	.	TRBV28	CASSGWTSPYNEQFF
TRBJ1-6	.	.	TRBV3-1	CASSPLRASNSPLHF
TRBJ2-7	TRBD2	many	TRBV3-1	CASSPRLAGVGEQYF
TRBJ2-3	.	many	TRBV28	CASSSPRRTSTDTQYF
TRBJ2-7	.	.	TRBV10-3	CAVKDLAGEQYF
TRBJ2-3	.	many	TRBV2	CASSSLSTDTQYF
TRBJ2-2	.	many	TRBV2	CATDPKNTGELFF
TRBJ2-3	.	many	TRBV6-1	CASTAWYPTDTQYF
TRBJ2-1	.	.	TRBV3-1	CASSQAGRAYNEQFF
TRBJ2-3	.	many	TRBV20-1	CSARDLGSELEEF
TRBJ1-1	TRBD1	.	TRBV9	CASSARDRGTEAFF